The rows below give T cell receptor beta chains drawn from one sample of a study of cytomegalovirus exposure and HLA in healthy donors. Here immunoSEQ multiplex PCR was the method, and the copy in TCRdb shows in-frame clones only, minus some. The data contain under 200,000 clones, roughly 77% of them singletons. The specimen was PBMCs. The receptors come from a woman between 40 and 50 years old in good health and CMV-seropositive. Each CDR3 is given without its conserved first and last residue. The order of the fields is V gene, J gene, D gene, CDR3 protein. D genes are given only for firm matches.

v_gene: TRBV2; j_gene: TRBJ1-3; d_gene: .; CDR3aa: ASSEGRAGNTIY
v_gene: TRBV6-5; j_gene: TRBJ1-1; d_gene: .; CDR3aa: ASSGGFWLEAF
v_gene: TRBV5-5; j_gene: TRBJ1-6; d_gene: .; CDR3aa: ASSLDVSGSPLH
v_gene: TRBV4-3; j_gene: TRBJ1-2; d_gene: .; CDR3aa: ALIRGKRDYGYT
v_gene: TRBV6-1; j_gene: TRBJ2-2; d_gene: TRBD2; CDR3aa: ASSAGSGNGELF
v_gene: TRBV27; j_gene: TRBJ2-5; d_gene: .; CDR3aa: ASSLFGTQY
v_gene: TRBV4-3; j_gene: TRBJ1-3; d_gene: .; CDR3aa: ASSQEPRAGNTIY
v_gene: TRBV6-5; j_gene: TRBJ1-2; d_gene: .; CDR3aa: ASSYSSTPTYYGYT
v_gene: TRBV5-4; j_gene: TRBJ2-5; d_gene: .; CDR3aa: ASSLETGRETQY
v_gene: TRBV5-5; j_gene: TRBJ2-5; d_gene: TRBD2; CDR3aa: ASSLGGASGSRETQY
v_gene: TRBV10-3; j_gene: TRBJ2-3; d_gene: .; CDR3aa: AISDSFYSSTDTQY
v_gene: TRBV2; j_gene: TRBJ2-2; d_gene: .; CDR3aa: ASSGGGTNTGELF
v_gene: TRBV27; j_gene: TRBJ2-7; d_gene: .; CDR3aa: ASSPRGGSYEQY
v_gene: TRBV25-1; j_gene: TRBJ1-6; d_gene: TRBD1; CDR3aa: ASSEGGQSGGSPLH
v_gene: TRBV18; j_gene: TRBJ2-2; d_gene: .; CDR3aa: ASSPVQGSFSGELF
v_gene: TRBV2; j_gene: TRBJ1-5; d_gene: .; CDR3aa: ASNSVDSNQPQH
v_gene: TRBV5-6; j_gene: TRBJ2-7; d_gene: TRBD1; CDR3aa: ASSQGQGAYEQY
v_gene: TRBV7-9; j_gene: TRBJ2-2; d_gene: TRBD1; CDR3aa: ASSVGTGNTGELF
v_gene: TRBV7-2; j_gene: TRBJ2-7; d_gene: .; CDR3aa: ASSFAGQSLYEQY
v_gene: TRBV27; j_gene: TRBJ2-7; d_gene: TRBD1; CDR3aa: ASSQFSTGNYYEQY
v_gene: TRBV19; j_gene: TRBJ1-5; d_gene: TRBD1; CDR3aa: ASSITQGVPGNQPQH
v_gene: TRBV4-3; j_gene: TRBJ1-1; d_gene: .; CDR3aa: ASSQDTGGNTEAF
v_gene: TRBV28; j_gene: TRBJ2-7; d_gene: TRBD2; CDR3aa: ASSSLAGGITYEQY
v_gene: TRBV28; j_gene: TRBJ2-1; d_gene: TRBD1; CDR3aa: ASSSGTGFYNEQF
v_gene: TRBV5-5; j_gene: TRBJ2-5; d_gene: TRBD2; CDR3aa: ASPREGETQY
v_gene: TRBV29-1; j_gene: TRBJ1-1; d_gene: .; CDR3aa: SVDEAMNTEAF
v_gene: TRBV10-1; j_gene: TRBJ2-7; d_gene: .; CDR3aa: ASSESGFPYEQY
v_gene: TRBV28; j_gene: TRBJ2-7; d_gene: .; CDR3aa: ASSLGSSSYEQY
v_gene: TRBV6-6; j_gene: TRBJ2-5; d_gene: .; CDR3aa: ASSSGSPETQY
v_gene: TRBV30; j_gene: TRBJ1-2; d_gene: .; CDR3aa: AWSVPQGYGYT
v_gene: TRBV9; j_gene: TRBJ2-3; d_gene: .; CDR3aa: ASSVLSGDTQY
v_gene: TRBV7-2; j_gene: TRBJ1-2; d_gene: TRBD1; CDR3aa: ASSSRDRDYGYT
v_gene: TRBV30; j_gene: TRBJ2-5; d_gene: TRBD2; CDR3aa: AWTPSGSRETQY
v_gene: TRBV19; j_gene: TRBJ1-1; d_gene: TRBD1; CDR3aa: ASSAAGGTEAF
v_gene: TRBV6-1; j_gene: TRBJ1-4; d_gene: TRBD1; CDR3aa: ASSEAPQTGQGGKLF
v_gene: TRBV27; j_gene: TRBJ2-7; d_gene: .; CDR3aa: ASSPRFYSYEQY
v_gene: TRBV6-1; j_gene: TRBJ1-2; d_gene: .; CDR3aa: ASTWGRGYGYT